This record covers a single T cell receptor beta chain. The data are from a study of blood T cell repertoires in COVID-19. About the research overall: Samples of COVID-19 (acute and convalescent) were obtained from the United States, Italy and Spain. Nucleic acid was either cDNA or gDNA, and it came from T cells, B-cell-depleted T cells, or PBMCs.

Per the study methods: From reference gene primer amplification, estimates of nucleated cell counts were derived. The repertoire was sequenced with immunoSEQ multiplex PCR; TCRdb's copy has only in-frame clones and lacks some. That table supplies the V and J calls and clone size; D and trimming were determined from the DNA. Here the sample spans about 140,000 clones, roughly 86% being singletons. The sample taken for sequencing was peripheral blood. The sequence was obtained from a woman aged 55-75 years with acute or convalescent COVID-19.

This CDR3 reads CATSEDRRGNQPQHF. CDR3 nucleotide sequence: TGTGCCACCAGCGAGGACAGGAGGGGCAATCAGCCCCAGCATTTT. The chain has TRBV15 and TRBJ1-5; 7 nucleotides agree with TRBD1. Germline CDR1 reads LNHNV; CDR2 reads YYDKDF (reference sequence). V shed 5 bases and J 2 bases; nucleotides not matched to a gene: 6. This CDR3 is 15 amino acids long.